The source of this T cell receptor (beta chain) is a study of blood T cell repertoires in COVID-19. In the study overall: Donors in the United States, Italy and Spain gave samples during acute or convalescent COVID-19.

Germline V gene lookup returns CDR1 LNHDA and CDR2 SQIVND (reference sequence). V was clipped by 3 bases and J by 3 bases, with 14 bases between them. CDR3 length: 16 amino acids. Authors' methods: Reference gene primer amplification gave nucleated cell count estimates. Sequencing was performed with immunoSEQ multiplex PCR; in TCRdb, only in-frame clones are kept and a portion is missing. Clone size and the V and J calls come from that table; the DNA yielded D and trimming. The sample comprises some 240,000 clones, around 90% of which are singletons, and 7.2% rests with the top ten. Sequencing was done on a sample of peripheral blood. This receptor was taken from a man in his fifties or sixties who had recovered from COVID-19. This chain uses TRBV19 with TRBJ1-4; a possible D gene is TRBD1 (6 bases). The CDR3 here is CASSILGGQANEKLFF. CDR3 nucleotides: TGTGCCAGTAGTATTCTCGGGGGGCAAGCTAATGAAAAACTGTTTTTT.